This section outlines one TCR beta chain sequence together with its context. Reverse transcribing all isolated RNA meant expressed TCRB transcripts were sequenced. The average output of naive, central memory and regulatory T cell samples was 3.6 million or so reads. Measured with immunoSEQ multiplex PCR; TCRdb has only the in-frame clones, and not every one. The repertoire consists of 900,000 or so clones, with 15% to 20% occurring once and the leading ten covering roughly 0.025%. This sample was taken from a study of beta chain features in type 1 diabetes. The V gene's germline CDR1 is MNHNS and CDR2 SASEGT. The ends were cut back, 2 bases at V and 7 bases at J, with 14 bases in the middle. This CDR3 has 14 residues.

The V call is TRBV6-1, the J call TRBJ1-1; unclear D gene. Sequencing was done on a sample of naive CD4+ T cells from blood. This receptor was identified in a woman under 30 in good health. The DNA of the CDR3 is TGTGCCAGCAGTGAATCTGGAGCCCCTGTTGAAGCTTTCTTT. This encodes CASSESGAPVEAFF.